Below are 7 T cell receptor beta chains sequenced from a single sample in a study of early T cells in non-severe SARS-CoV-2 infection. TCRdb called the 5' RACE reads again in MiXCR, with one record for every CDR3 protein. This sample has approximately 23,000 distinct CDR3 sequences, with nearly 4.5% found just once. Specimen: whole blood. All receptors derive from an adult who was a healthcare worker with PCR-confirmed SARS-CoV-2 infection or an uninfected control (not recorded which).

This clonotype was counted many times. The chain links TRBV6-2 or TRBV6-3 to TRBJ1-4, with D uncertain. The V and J ends lost 6 bases and 8 bases respectively, with 13 bases between them. Germline V gives CDR1 MNHEY, CDR2 SVGEGT. The CDR3 is 13 amino acids. The CDR3 is CASRQGGREKLFF. The DNA for the CDR3 is TGTGCCAGCAGACAAGGAGGTCGCGAAAAACTGTTTTTT.

This clonotype has at least ten counts. The rearrangement links TRBV30 to TRBJ2-7, with D possibly TRBD1 on 5 matching bases. The CDR3 totals 14 residues. CDR1 and CDR2 from the germline V gene are GTSNPN and SVGIG (reference sequence). V was clipped by 0 bases and J by 1 base, with 10 bases between them. CDR3 bases: TGTGCCTGGAGTGTAGGGGCTGGATCCTACGAGCAGTACTTC. Encoded protein: CAWSVGAGSYEQYF.

There are many counts of this clonotype. The chain links TRBV10-3 to TRBJ2-7, with D unresolved. This CDR3 region has 11 residues. The V gene lost 10 bases and the J gene lost 0 bases, with 7 bases spanning the gap. The germline CDR1 and CDR2 sequences are ENHRY and SYGVKD. The CDR3 DNA is TGTGCCAGCGGAAGCTCCTACGAGCAGTACTTC. Translated: CASGSSYEQYF.

This clonotype is judged medium-sized. The J gene is TRBJ1-2, the V gene TRBV27; 8 bases map to TRBD1. Germline CDR1 MNHEY, CDR2 SMNVEV (reference sequence). V trimming: 6 bases; J trimming: 4 bases; junction bases outside the gene matches: 7. The CDR3 is 14 residues long. This CDR3 reads CASRSRGRGYGYTF. The CDR3 bases are TGTGCCAGCAGGAGCAGGGGGCGCGGCTATGGCTACACCTTC.

Many counts were recorded for this clonotype. The rearrangement uses TRBV20-1 and TRBJ1-4, with D tentatively TRBD1 (5 bases). Germline-derived CDR1 and CDR2 are DFQATT and SNEGSKA (reference sequence). CDR3 size: 13 residues. V was cut by 8 bases and J by 7 bases, with 17 bases left in between. The CDR3, as DNA: TGCAGTTCCTACACCGGGGGGGGTGAAAAACTGTTTTTT. This encodes CSSYTGGGEKLFF.

The CDR3 nucleotides read TGCAGTGCTAGTTACAGGCAGGGGGCTCTCAATGAGCAGTTCTTC. Translated, it gives CSASYRQGALNEQFF. The chain recombines TRBV20-1 with TRBJ2-1; 8 nucleotides match TRBD1. The CDR3 spans 15 residues. CDR1 is DFQATT, CDR2 SNEGSKA, per germline (reference sequence). Trimming removed 3 bases from V and 6 bases from J; junction bases left unmatched: 10.

This clonotype showed up many times. This chain uses TRBV28 with TRBJ1-6; TRBD1 matches 7 bases. V dropped 5 bases and J dropped 9; count of bases not matched to a gene: 7. This CDR3 comprises 14 residues. Looked up from germline, CDR1 is MDHEN and CDR2 is SYDVKM. CDR3 in DNA: TGTGCCAGCAGTCCACGACAGGGTCGTTCACCCCTCCACTTT. Amino acids: CASSPRQGRSPLHF.